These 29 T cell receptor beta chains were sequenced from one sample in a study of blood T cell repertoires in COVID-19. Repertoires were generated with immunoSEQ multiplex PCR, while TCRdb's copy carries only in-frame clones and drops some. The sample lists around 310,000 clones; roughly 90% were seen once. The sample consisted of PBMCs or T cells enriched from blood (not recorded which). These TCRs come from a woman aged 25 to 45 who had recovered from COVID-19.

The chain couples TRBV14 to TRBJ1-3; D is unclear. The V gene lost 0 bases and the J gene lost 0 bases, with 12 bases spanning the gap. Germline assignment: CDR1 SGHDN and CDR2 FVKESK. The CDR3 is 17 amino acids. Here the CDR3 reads CASSQEGGKFSGNTIYF. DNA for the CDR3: TGTGCCAGCAGCCAAGAAGGCGGAAAATTCTCTGGAAACACCATATATTTT.

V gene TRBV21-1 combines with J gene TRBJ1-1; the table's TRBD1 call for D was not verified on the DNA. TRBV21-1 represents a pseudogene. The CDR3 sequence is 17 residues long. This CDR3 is CASSNFRGIVGCTEAFF. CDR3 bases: TGTGCCAGCAGCAATTTCAGGGGGATTGTAGGATGTACTGAAGCTTTCTTT.

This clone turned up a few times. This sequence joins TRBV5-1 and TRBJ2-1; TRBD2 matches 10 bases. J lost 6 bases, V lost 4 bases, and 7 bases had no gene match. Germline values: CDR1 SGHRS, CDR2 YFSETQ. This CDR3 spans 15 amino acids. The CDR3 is CASSPGTSDGNEQFF. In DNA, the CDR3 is TGCGCCAGCAGCCCAGGGACTAGCGATGGCAATGAGCAGTTCTTC. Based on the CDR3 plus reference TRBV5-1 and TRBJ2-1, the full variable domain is KAGVTQTPRYLIKTRGQQVTLSCSPISGHRSVSWYQQTPGQGLQFLFEYFSETQRNKGNFPGRFSGRQFSNSRSEMNVSTLELGDSALYLCASSPGTSDGNEQFFGPGTRLTVL.

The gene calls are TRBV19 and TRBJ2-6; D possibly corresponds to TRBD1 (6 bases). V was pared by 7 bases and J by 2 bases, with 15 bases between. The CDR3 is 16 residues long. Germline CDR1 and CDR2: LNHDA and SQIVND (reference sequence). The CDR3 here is CASTLGPGAGANVLTF. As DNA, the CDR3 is TGTGCCAGTACTCTGGGCCCAGGGGCTGGGGCCAACGTCCTGACTTTC.

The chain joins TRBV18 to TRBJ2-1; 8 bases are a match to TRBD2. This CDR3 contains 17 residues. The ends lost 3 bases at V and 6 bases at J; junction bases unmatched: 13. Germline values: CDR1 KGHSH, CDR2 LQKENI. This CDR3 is CASSPPTTSGGGNEQFF. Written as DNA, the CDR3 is TGTGCCAGCTCACCCCCTACAACTAGCGGAGGGGGCAATGAGCAGTTCTTC.

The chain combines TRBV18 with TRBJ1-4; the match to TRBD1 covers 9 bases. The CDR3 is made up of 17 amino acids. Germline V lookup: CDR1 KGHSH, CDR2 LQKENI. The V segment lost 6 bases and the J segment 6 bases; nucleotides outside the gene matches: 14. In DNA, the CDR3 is TGTGCCAGCTCGCCGAAACACCCGGGACAGGGTTATGAAAAACTGTTTTTT. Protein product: CASSPKHPGQGYEKLFF.

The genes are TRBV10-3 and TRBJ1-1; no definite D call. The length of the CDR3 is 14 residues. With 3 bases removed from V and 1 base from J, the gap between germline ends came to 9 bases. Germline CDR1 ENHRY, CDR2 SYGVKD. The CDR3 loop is CAISDGVENTEAFF. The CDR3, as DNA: TGTGCCATCAGTGATGGAGTTGAGAACACTGAAGCTTTCTTT.

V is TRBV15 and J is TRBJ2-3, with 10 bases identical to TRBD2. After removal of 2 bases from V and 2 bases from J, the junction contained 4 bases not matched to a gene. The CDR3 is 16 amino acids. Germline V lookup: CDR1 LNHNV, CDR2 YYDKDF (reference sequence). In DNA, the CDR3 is TGTGCCACCAGCAGACCACTAGCGGGGTCCACAGATACGCAGTATTTT. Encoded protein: CATSRPLAGSTDTQYF.

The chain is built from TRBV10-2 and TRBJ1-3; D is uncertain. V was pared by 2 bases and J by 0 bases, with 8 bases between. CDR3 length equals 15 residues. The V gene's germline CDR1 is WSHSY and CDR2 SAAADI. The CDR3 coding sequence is TGCGCCAGCAGTGAGGCCTTCTACTCTGGAAACACCATATATTTT. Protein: CASSEAFYSGNTIYF.

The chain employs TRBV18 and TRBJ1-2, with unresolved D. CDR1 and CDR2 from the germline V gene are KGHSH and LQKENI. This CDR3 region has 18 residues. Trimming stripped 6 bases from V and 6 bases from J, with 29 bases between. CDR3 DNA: TGTGCCAGCTCCCCTAAGCTTCTGTCTCGAGCGCCAATCCATGGCTACACCTTC. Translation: CASSPKLLSRAPIHGYTF. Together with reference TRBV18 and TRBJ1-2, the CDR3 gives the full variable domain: NAGVMQNPRHLVRRRGQEARLRCSPMKGHSHVYWYRQLPEEGLKFMVYLQKENIIDESGMPKERFSAEFPKEGPSILRIQQVVRGDSAAYFCASSPKLLSRAPIHGYTFGSGTRLTVV.

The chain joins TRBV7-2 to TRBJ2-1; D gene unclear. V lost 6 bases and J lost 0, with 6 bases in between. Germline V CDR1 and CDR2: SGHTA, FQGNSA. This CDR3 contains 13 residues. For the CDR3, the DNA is TGTGCCAGCAGGCGTATCTCCTACAATGAGCAGTTCTTC. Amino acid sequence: CASRRISYNEQFF.

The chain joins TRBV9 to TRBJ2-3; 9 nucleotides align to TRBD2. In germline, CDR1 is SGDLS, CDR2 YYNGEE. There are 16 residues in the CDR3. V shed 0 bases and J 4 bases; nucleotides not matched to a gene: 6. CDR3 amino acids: CASSVVGTSLPDTQYF. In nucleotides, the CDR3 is TGTGCCAGCAGCGTAGTAGGGACTAGCTTGCCAGATACGCAGTATTTT.

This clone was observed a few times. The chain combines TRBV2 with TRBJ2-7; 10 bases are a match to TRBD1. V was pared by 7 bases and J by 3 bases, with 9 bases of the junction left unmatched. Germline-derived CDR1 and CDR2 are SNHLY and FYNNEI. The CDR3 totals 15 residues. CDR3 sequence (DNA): TGTGCCAGCATCCGTCCCGGGACAGGGGACTACGAGCAGTACTTC. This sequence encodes CASIRPGTGDYEQYF.

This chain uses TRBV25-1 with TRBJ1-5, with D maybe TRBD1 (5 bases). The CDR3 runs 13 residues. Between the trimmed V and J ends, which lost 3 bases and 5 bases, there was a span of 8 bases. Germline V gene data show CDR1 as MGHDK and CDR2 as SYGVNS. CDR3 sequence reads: CASSEGGYQPQHF. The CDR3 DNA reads TGTGCCAGCAGTGAGGGGGGGTATCAGCCCCAGCATTTT.

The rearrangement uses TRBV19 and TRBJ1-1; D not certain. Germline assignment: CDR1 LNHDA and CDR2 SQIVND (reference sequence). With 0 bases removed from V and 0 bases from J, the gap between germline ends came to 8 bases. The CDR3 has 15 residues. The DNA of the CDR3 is TGTGCCAGTAGTATAGATTGGGCGATGAACACTGAAGCTTTCTTT. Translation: CASSIDWAMNTEAFF.

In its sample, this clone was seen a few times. CDR3 sequence reads: CASSSSGRTSTGELFF. As DNA, the CDR3 is TGTGCCAGCAGTTCTAGCGGGAGAACAAGCACCGGGGAGCTGTTTTTT. This chain connects TRBV6-5 to TRBJ2-2; the match to TRBD2 covers 10 bases. Germline V gene lookup returns CDR1 MNHEY and CDR2 SVGAGI. The CDR3 is 16 amino acids. Trimming removed 4 bases from V and 4 bases from J; junction bases left unmatched: 6.

The CDR3 DNA is TGCAGCGTTGTCGTGGGAGGGAGGTCAGATACGCAGTATTTT. Its protein product is CSVVVGGRSDTQYF. The chain couples TRBV29-1 to TRBJ2-3, with 7 positions matching TRBD2. Looked up from germline, CDR1 is SQVTM and CDR2 is ANQGSEA. Trimming removed 4 bases from V and 4 bases from J; junction bases left unmatched: 8. The CDR3 sequence is 14 residues long.

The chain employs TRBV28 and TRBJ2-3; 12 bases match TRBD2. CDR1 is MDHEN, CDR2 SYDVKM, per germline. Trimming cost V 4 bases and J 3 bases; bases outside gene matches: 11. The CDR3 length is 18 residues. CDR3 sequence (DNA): TGTGCCAGCAGTTCGTGGGGGACTAGCGGGTCGTCTACAGATACGCAGTATTTT. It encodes CASSSWGTSGSSTDTQYF.

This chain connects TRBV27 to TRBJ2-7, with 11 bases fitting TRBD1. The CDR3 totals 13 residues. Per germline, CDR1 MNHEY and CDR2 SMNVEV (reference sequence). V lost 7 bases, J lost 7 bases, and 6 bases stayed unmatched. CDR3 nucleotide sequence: TGTGCCAGCATGGGGACAGGGGGGGCGGAGCAGTACTTC. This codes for CASMGTGGAEQYF.

Written as DNA, the CDR3 is TGCGCCAGCAGTCAATCGGGCGGGGGGGGCCCCACCCCCCATGAGCAGTTCTTC. Its protein product is CASSQSGGGGPTPHEQFF. The chain uses TRBV23-1 and TRBJ2-1; TRBD2 matches 9 bases. TRBV23-1 is noted as an ORF with a role that remains uncertain. The junction had 14 bases not matched to a gene; V was cut back by 0 bases and J by 8 bases. The CDR3 covers 18 residues.

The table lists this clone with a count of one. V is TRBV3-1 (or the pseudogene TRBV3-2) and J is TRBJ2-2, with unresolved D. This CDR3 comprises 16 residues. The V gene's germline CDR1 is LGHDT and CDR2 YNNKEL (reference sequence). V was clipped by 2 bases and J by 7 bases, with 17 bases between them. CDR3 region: CASSQFVLMLVGELFF. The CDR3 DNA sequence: TGTGCCAGCAGCCAATTTGTACTAATGTTGGTCGGGGAGCTGTTTTTT.

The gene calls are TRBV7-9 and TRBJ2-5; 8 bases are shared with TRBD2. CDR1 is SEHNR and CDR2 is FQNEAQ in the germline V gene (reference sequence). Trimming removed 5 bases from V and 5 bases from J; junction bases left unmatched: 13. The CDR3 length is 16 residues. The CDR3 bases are TGTGCCAGCAGCCGACTACTAGCGGTTAGGAGTGAGACCCAGTACTTC. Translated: CASSRLLAVRSETQYF.

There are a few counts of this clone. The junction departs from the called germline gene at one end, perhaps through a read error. The CDR3 spells CASSRTGGTQYSNQPQHF. The CDR3 region has the DNA TGTGCTAGCAGCAGGACAGGGGGTACTCAATATAGCAATCAGCCCCAGCATTTT. This chain links TRBV7-7 with TRBJ1-5, with 10 positions matching TRBD1. This CDR3 is 18 amino acids long. Germline CDR1 and CDR2: SSHAT and FNYEAQ (reference sequence).

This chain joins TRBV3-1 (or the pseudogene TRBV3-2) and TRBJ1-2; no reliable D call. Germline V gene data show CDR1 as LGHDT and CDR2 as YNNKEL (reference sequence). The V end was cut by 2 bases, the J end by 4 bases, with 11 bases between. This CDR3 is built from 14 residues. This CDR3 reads CASSQSGMAYGYTF. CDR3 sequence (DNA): TGTGCCAGCAGCCAAAGCGGTATGGCCTATGGCTACACCTTC.

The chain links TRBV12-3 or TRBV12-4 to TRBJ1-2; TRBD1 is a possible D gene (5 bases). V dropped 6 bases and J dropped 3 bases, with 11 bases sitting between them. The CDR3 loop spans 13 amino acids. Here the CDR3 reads CASRKDTDYGYTF. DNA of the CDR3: TGTGCCAGCAGGAAGGACACTGACTATGGCTACACCTTC.

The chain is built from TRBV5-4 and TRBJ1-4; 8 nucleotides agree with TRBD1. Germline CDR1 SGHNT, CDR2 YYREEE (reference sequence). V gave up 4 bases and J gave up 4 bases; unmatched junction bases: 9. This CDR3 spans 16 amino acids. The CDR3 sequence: CASSPGQGPYNEKLFF. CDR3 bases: TGTGCCAGCAGCCCCGGACAGGGCCCCTATAATGAAAAACTGTTTTTT.

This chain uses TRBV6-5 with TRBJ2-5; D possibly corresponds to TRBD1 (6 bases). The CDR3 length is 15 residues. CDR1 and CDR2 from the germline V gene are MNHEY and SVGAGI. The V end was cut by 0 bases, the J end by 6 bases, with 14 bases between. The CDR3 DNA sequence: TGTGCCAGCAGTTACTCTCTCCAGGGGAGAAAGACCCAGTACTTC. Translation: CASSYSLQGRKTQYF.

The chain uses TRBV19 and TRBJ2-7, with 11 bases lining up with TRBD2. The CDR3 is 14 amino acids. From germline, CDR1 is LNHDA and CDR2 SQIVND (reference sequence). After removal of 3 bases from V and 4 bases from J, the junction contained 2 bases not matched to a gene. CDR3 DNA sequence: TGTGCCAGTAGTATTACTAGCGGGAGATACGAGCAGTACTTC. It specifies CASSITSGRYEQYF. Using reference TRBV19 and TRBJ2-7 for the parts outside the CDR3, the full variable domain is DGGITQSPKYLFRKEGQNVTLSCEQNLNHDAMYWYRQDPGQGLRLIYYSQIVNDFQKGDIAEGYSVSREKKESFPLTVTSAQKNPTAFYLCASSITSGRYEQYFGPGTRLTVT.

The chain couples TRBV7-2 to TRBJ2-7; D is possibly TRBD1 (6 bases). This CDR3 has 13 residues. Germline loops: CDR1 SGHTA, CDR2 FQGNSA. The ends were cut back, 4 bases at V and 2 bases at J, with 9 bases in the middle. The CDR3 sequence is CASSYGQTYEQYF. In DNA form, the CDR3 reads TGTGCCAGCAGCTACGGACAGACCTACGAGCAGTACTTC.